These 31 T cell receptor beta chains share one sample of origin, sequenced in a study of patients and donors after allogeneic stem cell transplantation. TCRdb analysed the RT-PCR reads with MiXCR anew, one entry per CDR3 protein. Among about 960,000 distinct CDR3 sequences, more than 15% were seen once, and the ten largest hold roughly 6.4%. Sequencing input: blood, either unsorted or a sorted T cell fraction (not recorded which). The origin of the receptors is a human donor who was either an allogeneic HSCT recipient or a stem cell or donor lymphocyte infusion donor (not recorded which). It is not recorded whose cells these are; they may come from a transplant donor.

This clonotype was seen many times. The chain's CDR3 is CASSIYGGSGELFF. Here the CDR3 DNA reads TGTGCCAGCAGCATTTACGGGGGCTCCGGGGAGCTGTTTTTT. The chain recombines TRBV12-3 or TRBV12-4 with TRBJ2-2, with D possibly being TRBD1 or TRBD2 (6 bases each). V was clipped by 6 bases and J by 6 bases, with 14 bases between them. The CDR3 runs 14 residues.

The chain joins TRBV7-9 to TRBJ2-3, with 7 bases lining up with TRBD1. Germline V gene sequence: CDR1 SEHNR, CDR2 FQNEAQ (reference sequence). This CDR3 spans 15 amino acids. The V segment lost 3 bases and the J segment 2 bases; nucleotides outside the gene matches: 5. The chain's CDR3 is CASSLETGLTDTQYF. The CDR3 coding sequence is TGTGCCAGCAGCTTGGAGACAGGGCTCACAGATACGCAGTATTTT.

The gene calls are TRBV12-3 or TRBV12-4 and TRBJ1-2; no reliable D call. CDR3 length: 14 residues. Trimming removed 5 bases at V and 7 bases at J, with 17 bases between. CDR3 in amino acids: CASSQRASRGGYTF. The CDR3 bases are TGTGCCAGCAGTCAACGGGCGTCCCGGGGTGGCTACACCTTC.

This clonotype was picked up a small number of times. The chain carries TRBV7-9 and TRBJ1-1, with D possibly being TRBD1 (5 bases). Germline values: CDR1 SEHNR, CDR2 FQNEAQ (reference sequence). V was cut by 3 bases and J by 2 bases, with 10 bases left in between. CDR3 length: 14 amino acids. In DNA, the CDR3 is TGTGCCAGCAGCTTTCAGGGAGTAAACACTGAAGCTTTCTTT. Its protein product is CASSFQGVNTEAFF.

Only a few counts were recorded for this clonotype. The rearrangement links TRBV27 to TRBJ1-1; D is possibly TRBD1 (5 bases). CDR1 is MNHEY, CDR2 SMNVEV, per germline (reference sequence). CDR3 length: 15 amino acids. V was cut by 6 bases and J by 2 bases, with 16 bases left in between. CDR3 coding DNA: TGTGCCAGCAGCCGGGGAGGGACCTACAACACTGAAGCTTTCTTT. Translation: CASSRGGTYNTEAFF.

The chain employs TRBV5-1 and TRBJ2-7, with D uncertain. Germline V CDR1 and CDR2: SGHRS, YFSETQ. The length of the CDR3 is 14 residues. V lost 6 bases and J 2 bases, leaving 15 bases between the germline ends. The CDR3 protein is CASTEWAGPYEQYF. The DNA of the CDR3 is TGCGCCAGCACCGAATGGGCCGGGCCCTACGAGCAGTACTTC.

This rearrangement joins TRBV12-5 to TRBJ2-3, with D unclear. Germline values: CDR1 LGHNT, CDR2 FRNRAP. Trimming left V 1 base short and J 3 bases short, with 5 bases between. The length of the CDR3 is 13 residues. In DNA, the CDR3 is TGTGCTAGTGGTTTGGAGCAGACAGATACGCAGTATTTT. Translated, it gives CASGLEQTDTQYF. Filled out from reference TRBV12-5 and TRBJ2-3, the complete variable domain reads DARVTQTPRHKVTEMGQEVTMRCQPILGHNTVFWYRQTMMQGLELLAYFRNRAPLDDSGMPKDRFSAEMPDATLATLKIQPSEPRDSAVYFCASGLEQTDTQYFGPGTRLTVL.

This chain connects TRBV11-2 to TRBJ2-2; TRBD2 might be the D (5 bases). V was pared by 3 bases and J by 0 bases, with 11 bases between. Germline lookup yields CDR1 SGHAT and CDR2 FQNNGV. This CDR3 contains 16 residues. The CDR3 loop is CASSFRGYPNTGELFF. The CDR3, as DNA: TGTGCCAGCAGCTTCCGGGGATACCCGAACACCGGGGAGCTGTTTTTT.

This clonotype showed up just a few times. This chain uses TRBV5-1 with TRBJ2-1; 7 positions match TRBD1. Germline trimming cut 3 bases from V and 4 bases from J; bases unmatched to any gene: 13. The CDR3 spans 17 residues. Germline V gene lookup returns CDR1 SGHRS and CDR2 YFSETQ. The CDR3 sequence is CASSSAYSTGRYNEQFF. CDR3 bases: TGCGCCAGCAGCTCGGCTTACTCGACAGGGAGATACAATGAGCAGTTCTTC.

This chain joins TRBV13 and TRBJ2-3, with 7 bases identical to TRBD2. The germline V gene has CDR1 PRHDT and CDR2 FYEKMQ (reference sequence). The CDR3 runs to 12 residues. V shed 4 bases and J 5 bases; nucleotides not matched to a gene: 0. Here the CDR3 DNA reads TGTGCCAGCAGCTGGGGGGGAGATACGCAGTATTTT. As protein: CASSWGGDTQYF.

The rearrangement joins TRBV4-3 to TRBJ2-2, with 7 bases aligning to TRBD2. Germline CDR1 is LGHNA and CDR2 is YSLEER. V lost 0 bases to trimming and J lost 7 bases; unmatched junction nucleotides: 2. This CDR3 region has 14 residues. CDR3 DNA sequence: TGCGCCAGCAGCCAAGATGGGGGGGGCGGGGAGCTGTTTTTT. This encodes CASSQDGGGGELFF.

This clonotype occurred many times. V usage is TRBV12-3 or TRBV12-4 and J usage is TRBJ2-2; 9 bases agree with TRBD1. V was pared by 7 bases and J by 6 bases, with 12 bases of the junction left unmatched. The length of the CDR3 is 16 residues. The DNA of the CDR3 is TGTGCCAGCACTCCACGCGGACAGGGGAGGGCCGGGGAGCTGTTTTTT. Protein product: CASTPRGQGRAGELFF.

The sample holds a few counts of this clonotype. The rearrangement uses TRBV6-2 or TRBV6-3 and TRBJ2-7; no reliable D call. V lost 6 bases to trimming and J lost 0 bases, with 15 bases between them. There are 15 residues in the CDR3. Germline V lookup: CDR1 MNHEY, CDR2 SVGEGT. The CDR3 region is CASSPLLDHSYEQYF. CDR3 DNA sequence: TGTGCCAGCAGCCCCCTGTTGGATCACTCCTACGAGCAGTACTTC.

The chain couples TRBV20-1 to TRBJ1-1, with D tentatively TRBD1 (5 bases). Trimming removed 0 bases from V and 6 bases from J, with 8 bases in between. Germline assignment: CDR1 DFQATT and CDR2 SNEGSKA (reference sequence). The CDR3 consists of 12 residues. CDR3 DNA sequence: TGCAGTGCTAGAGATTTGGGGCCTGAAGCTTTCTTT. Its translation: CSARDLGPEAFF.

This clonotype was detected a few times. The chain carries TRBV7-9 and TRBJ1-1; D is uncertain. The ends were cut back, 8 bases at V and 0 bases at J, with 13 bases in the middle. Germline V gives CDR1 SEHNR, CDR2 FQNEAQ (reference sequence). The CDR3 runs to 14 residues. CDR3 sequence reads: CASLPSLVNTEAFF. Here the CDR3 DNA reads TGTGCCAGCCTGCCCTCTTTGGTGAACACTGAAGCTTTCTTT.

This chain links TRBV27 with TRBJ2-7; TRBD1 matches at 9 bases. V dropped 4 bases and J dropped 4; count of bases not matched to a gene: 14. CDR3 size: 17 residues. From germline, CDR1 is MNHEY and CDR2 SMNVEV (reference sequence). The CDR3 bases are TGTGCCAGCAGTTCACGCCGGACAGGGGAATTGTATTACGAGCAGTACTTC. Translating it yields CASSSRRTGELYYEQYF.

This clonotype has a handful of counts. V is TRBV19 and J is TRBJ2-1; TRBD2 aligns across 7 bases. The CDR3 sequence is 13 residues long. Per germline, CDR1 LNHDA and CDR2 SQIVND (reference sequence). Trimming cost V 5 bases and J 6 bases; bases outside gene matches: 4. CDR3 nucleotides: TGTGCCAGTAGTTTTGGACTAGTCAATGAGCAGTTCTTC. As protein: CASSFGLVNEQFF.

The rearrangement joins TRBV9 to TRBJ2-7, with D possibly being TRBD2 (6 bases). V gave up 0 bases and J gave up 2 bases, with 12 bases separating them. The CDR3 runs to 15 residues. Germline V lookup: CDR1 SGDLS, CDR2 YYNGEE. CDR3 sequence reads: CASSVGGAGPYEQYF. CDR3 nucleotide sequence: TGTGCCAGCAGCGTAGGCGGGGCAGGGCCCTACGAGCAGTACTTC.

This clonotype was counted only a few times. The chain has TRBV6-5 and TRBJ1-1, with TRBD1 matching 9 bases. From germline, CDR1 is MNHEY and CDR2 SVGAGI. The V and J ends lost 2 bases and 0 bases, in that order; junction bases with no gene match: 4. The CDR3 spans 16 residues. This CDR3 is CASSYRGTGLNTEAFF. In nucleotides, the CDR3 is TGTGCCAGCAGTTACAGAGGGACAGGGTTGAACACTGAAGCTTTCTTT.

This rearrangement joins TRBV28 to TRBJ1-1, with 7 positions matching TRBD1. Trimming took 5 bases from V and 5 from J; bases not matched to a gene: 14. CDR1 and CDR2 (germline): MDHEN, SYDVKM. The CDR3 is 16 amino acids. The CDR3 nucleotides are TGTGCCAGCAGTCCCGCGGGACAGACCAAGGGGACTGAAGCTTTCTTT. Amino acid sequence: CASSPAGQTKGTEAFF.

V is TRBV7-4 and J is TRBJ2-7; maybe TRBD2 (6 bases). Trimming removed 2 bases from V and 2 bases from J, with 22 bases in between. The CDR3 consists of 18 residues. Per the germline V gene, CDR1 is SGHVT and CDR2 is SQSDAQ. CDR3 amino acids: CASSLNGVMGTYPYEQYF. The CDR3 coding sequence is TGTGCCAGCAGCTTAAATGGGGTTATGGGGACTTACCCCTACGAGCAGTACTTC.

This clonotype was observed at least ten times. The CDR3 sequence is CASNSDILNTEAFF. The CDR3 DNA reads TGTGCCAGCAACTCCGACATTTTGAACACTGAAGCTTTCTTT. The chain links TRBV12-3 or TRBV12-4 to TRBJ1-1; no clear D. CDR3 length: 14 residues. Trimming removed 7 bases at V and 0 bases at J, with 12 bases between.

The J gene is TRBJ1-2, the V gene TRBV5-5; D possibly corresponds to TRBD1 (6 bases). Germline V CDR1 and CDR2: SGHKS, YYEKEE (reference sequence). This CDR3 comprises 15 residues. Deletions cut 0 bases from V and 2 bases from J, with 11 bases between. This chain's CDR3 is CASSLEGGRNYGYTF. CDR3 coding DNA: TGTGCCAGCAGCTTGGAGGGGGGAAGGAACTATGGCTACACCTTC.

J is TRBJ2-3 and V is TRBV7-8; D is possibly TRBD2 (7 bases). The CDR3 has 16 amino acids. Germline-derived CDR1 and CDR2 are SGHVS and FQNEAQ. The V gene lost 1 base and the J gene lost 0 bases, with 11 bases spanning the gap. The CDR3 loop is CASSLGKGGSTDTQYF. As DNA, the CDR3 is TGTGCCAGCAGCTTAGGCAAGGGGGGGAGCACAGATACGCAGTATTTT.

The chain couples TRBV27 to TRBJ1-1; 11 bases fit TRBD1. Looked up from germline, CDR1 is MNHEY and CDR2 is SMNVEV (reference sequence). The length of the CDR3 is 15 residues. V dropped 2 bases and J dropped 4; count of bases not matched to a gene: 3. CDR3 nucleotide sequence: TGTGCCAGCAGTTTACGGGACAGGGGGTTCACTGAAGCTTTCTTT. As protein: CASSLRDRGFTEAFF.

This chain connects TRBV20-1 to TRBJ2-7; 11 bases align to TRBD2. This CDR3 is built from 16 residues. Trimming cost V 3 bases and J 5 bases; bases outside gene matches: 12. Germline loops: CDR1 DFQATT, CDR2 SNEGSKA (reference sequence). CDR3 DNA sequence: TGCAGTGCTAGGCCCCCCAGACTAGCGGGATTGGACGAGCAGTACTTC. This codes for CSARPPRLAGLDEQYF.

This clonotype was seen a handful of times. For the CDR3, the DNA is TGTGCCAGCAGCCCAGGGCGGAGCTCCTATAATTCACCCCTCCACTTT. This sequence encodes CASSPGRSSYNSPLHF. The V gene is TRBV7-8, the J gene TRBJ1-6; perhaps TRBD1 as D (5 bases). The CDR3 has 16 amino acids. V was trimmed by 5 bases and J by 0 bases, leaving 11 bases between them. Germline assignment: CDR1 SGHVS and CDR2 FQNEAQ.

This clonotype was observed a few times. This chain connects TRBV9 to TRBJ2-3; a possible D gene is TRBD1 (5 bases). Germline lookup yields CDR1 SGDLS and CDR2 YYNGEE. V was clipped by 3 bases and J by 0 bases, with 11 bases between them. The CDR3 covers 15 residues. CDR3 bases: TGTGCCAGCAGCGCACAGGCACCTAGCACAGATACGCAGTATTTT. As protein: CASSAQAPSTDTQYF.

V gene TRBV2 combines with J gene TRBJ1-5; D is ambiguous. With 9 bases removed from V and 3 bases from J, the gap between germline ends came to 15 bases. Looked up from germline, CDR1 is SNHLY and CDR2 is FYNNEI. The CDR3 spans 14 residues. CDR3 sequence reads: CARRLFEDNQPQHF. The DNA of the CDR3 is TGTGCCAGGAGACTCTTTGAGGACAATCAGCCCCAGCATTTT.

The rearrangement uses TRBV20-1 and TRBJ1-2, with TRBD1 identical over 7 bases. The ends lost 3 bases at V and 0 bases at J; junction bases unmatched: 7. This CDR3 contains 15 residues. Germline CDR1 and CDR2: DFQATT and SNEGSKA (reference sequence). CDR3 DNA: TGCAGTGCTAGGGCCGGGACAGCATCTAACTATGGCTACACCTTC. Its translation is CSARAGTASNYGYTF.

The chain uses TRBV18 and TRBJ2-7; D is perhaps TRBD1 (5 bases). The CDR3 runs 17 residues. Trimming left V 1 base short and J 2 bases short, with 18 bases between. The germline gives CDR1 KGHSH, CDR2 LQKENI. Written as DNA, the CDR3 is TGTGCCAGCTCACCACGGTCGACAGTTTTTACGCCCTACGAGCAGTACTTC. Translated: CASSPRSTVFTPYEQYF.